Reported below is one T cell receptor beta chain. The antigen is not known. This sample is part of a study of response to subunit inactivated influenza vaccine. Notes on the study in general: There was a suggestion from the authors that each seasonal influenza vaccination recruits few new T cells.

From the RT-PCR reads, TCRdb called clonotypes with MiXCR, one entry per CDR3 protein. The sample yields 650,000 to 800,000 distinct CDR3 sequences, approximately 15% seen once. The origin of this receptor is a man in his fifties or sixties who received an inactivated influenza vaccine. This specimen was PBMCs from blood, taken 14 to 15 days before vaccination.

The CDR3 nucleotides read TGTGCCATCAGTGAGATGGACAGAACCTACGAGCAGTACTTC. It yields the protein CAISEMDRTYEQYF. This chain links TRBV10-3 with TRBJ2-7; D may be TRBD1 (6 bases). The CDR3 totals 14 residues. V lost 2 bases and J lost 2, with 10 bases in between. CDR1 is ENHRY and CDR2 is SYGVKD in the germline V gene.